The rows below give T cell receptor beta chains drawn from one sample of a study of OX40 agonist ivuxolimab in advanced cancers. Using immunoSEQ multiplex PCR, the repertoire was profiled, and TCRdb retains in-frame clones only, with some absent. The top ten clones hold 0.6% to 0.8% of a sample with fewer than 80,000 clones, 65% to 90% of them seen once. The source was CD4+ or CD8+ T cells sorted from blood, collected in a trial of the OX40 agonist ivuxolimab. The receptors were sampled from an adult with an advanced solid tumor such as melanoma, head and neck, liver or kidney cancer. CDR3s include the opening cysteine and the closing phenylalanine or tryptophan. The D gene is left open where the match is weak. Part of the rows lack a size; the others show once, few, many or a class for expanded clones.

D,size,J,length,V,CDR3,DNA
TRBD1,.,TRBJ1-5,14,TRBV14,CASSRTGGGQPQHF,TGTGCCAGCAGCCGGACAGGGGGCGGTCAGCCCCAGCATTTT
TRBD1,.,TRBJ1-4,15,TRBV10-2,CASSENGQGGEKLFF,TGCGCCAGCAGTGAAAATGGACAGGGGGGCGAAAAACTGTTTTTT
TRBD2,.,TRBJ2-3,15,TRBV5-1,CASSSSGGRSDTQYF,TGCGCCAGCAGCTCCTCGGGCGGGAGGTCAGATACGCAGTATTTT
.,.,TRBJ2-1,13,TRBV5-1,CATSRTEDNEQFF,TGCGCCACCAGCAGGACAGAAGACAATGAGCAGTTCTTC
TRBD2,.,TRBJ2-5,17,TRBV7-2,CASSPQGGSGRPETQYF,TGTGCCAGCAGCCCGCAGGGTGGTAGCGGGAGGCCGGAGACCCAGTACTTC
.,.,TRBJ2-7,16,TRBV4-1,CASSQDPSRIGYEQYF,TGCGCCAGCAGCCAAGATCCTAGCCGAATTGGGTACGAGCAGTACTTC
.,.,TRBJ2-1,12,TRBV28,CASSLQQLEQFF,TGTGCCAGCAGTTTACAACAGCTAGAGCAGTTCTTC
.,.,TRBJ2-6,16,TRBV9,CASSADRFQGANVLTF,TGTGCCAGCAGTGCCGACAGGTTCCAGGGGGCCAACGTCCTGACTTTC
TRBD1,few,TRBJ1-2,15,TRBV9,CASSAGGQGLYGYTF,TGTGCCAGCAGCGCGGGGGGACAGGGTCTCTATGGCTACACCTTC
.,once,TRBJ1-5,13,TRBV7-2,CASSGHNNQPQHF,TGTGCCAGCAGCGGTCACAACAATCAGCCCCAGCATTTT
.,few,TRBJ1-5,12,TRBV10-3,CAIRTENQPQHF,TGTGCCATCAGGACAGAAAATCAGCCCCAGCATTTT
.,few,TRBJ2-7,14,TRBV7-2,CASSLAGQQREQYF,TGTGCCAGCAGCTTAGCTGGACAGCAGCGGGAGCAGTACTTC
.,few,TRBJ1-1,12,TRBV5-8,CASSLVSTEAFF,TGTGCCAGCAGCTTGGTTAGCACTGAAGCTTTCTTT
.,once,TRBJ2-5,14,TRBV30,CACTKGGAGETQYF,TGTGCCTGCACAAAAGGAGGGGCGGGGGAGACCCAGTACTTC
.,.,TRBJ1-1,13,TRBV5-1,CASRNRDRTEAFF,TGCGCCAGCAGGAATAGGGATCGGACTGAAGCTTTCTTT
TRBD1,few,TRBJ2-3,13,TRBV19,CASSWGQEDTQYF,TGTGCCAGTAGCTGGGGACAGGAGGATACGCAGTATTTT
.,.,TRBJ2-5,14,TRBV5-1,CASSLGGWQETQYF,TGCGCCAGCAGCTTGGGGGGGTGGCAAGAGACCCAGTACTTC
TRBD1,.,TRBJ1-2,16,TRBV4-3,CASSRLPGQGNYGYTF,TGCGCCAGCAGCCGATTACCGGGACAGGGGAACTATGGCTACACCTTC
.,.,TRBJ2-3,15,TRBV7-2,CASSLDNPSTGTQYF,TGTGCCAGCAGCTTAGACAACCCATCGACGGGGACGCAGTATTTT
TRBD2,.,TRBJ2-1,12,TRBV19,CASERGGGEQFF,TGTGCCAGTGAGCGGGGGGGCGGTGAGCAGTTCTTC
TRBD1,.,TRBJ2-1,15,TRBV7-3,CASSLTGGEYNEQFF,TGTGCCAGCAGCTTGACAGGGGGCGAGTACAATGAGCAGTTCTTC
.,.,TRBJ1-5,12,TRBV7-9,CASSLGPQPQHF,TGTGCCAGCAGCTTAGGGCCGCAGCCCCAGCATTTT
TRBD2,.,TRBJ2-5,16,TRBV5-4,CASSPGTSGGPETQYF,TGTGCCAGCAGCCCGGGGACTAGCGGGGGGCCAGAGACCCAGTACTTC
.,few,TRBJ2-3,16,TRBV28,CASTLGGPRGTDTQYF,TGTGCCAGCACCCTGGGGGGCCCCAGGGGCACAGATACGCAGTATTTT
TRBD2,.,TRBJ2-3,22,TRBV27,CASSGRKRGLAGPYGGTDTQYF,TGTGCCAGCAGTGGACGAAAGAGGGGACTAGCGGGACCCTACGGAGGGACAGATACGCAGTATTTT
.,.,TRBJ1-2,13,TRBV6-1,CASSASPLYGYTF,TGTGCCAGCAGTGCCTCCCCGCTCTATGGCTACACCTTC
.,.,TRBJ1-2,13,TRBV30,CAWRWEGFYGYTF,TGTGCCTGGAGATGGGAGGGGTTCTATGGCTACACCTTC
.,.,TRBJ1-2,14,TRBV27,CASSLSDTNYGYTF,TGTGCCAGCAGTTTATCCGACACTAACTATGGCTACACCTTC
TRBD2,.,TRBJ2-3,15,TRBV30,CAWSVGGRWADTQYF,TGTGCCTGGAGTGTGGGCGGGAGGTGGGCAGATACGCAGTATTTT
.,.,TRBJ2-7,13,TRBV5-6,CASSLTGHYEQYF,TGTGCCAGCAGCTTGACAGGTCACTACGAGCAGTACTTC
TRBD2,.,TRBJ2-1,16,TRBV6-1,CASSESLAGERNEQFF,TGTGCCAGCAGTGAATCCCTAGCGGGAGAGAGGAATGAGCAGTTCTTC
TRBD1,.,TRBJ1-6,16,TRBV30,CAWRGTGAGGDSPLHF,TGTGCCTGGAGGGGGACAGGGGCAGGTGGGGATTCACCCCTCCACTTT
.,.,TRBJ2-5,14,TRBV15,CATSRDREVETQYF,TGTGCCACCAGCAGAGATAGGGAGGTGGAGACCCAGTACTTC
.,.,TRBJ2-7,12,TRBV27,CASSRDTYEQYF,TGTGCCAGCAGCCGGGATACCTACGAGCAGTACTTC
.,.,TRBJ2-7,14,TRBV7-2,CASSLVSRSYEQYF,TGTGCCAGCAGCTTAGTAAGCCGGTCCTACGAGCAGTACTTC
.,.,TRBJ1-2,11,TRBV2,CASTPHYGYTF,TGTGCCAGCACGCCACACTATGGCTACACCTTC
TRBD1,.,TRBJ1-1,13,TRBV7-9,CASSSQGDTEAFF,TGTGCCAGCAGCTCCCAGGGGGACACTGAAGCTTTCTTT
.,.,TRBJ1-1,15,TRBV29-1,CSVPTPGTMNTEAFF,TGCAGCGTCCCCACCCCGGGAACAATGAACACTGAAGCTTTCTTT
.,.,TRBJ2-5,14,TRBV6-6,CASSYSDGGETQYF,TGTGCCAGCAGTTACTCGGATGGAGGGGAGACCCAGTACTTC
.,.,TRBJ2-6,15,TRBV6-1,CASRTGIAGANVLTF,TGTGCCAGTCGAACGGGGATCGCTGGGGCCAACGTCCTGACTTTC
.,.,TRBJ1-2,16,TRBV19,CASSIEGQLLNYGYTF,TGTGCCAGTAGTATAGAAGGCCAGCTCCTAAACTATGGCTACACCTTC
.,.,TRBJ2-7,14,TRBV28,CASSFSAKIYEQYF,TGTGCCAGCAGTTTTTCGGCGAAAATCTACGAGCAGTACTTC
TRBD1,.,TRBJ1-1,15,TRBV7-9,CASSLNRGSNTEAFF,TGTGCCAGCAGCCTTAACAGGGGGTCGAACACTGAAGCTTTCTTT
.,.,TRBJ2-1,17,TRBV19,CASSREAVMGRYNEQFF,TGTGCCAGTAGTAGAGAGGCCGTCATGGGACGCTACAATGAGCAGTTCTTC
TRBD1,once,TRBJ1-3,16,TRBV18,CASSPRDSYSGNTIYF,TGTGCCAGCTCACCTAGGGACAGCTACTCTGGAAACACCATATATTTT
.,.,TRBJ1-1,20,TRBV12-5,CASGYSGSGQGLGLNTEAFF,TGTGCTAGTGGATACTCCGGTAGTGGGCAGGGTTTGGGATTGAACACTGAAGCTTTCTTT
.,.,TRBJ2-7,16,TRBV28,CASSLGRGWNSYEQYF,TGTGCCAGCAGTTTAGGCCGGGGTTGGAACTCCTACGAGCAGTACTTC
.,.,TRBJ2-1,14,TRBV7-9,CASSPGRSYNEQFF,TGTGCCAGCAGCCCAGGGAGATCCTACAATGAGCAGTTCTTC
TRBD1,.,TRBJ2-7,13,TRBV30,CAWQLDRDREQYF,TGTGCCTGGCAGCTGGACAGGGATCGCGAGCAGTACTTC
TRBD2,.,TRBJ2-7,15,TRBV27,CASSSTSGNPYEQYF,TGTGCCAGCAGTTCGACTAGCGGGAACCCCTACGAGCAGTACTTC
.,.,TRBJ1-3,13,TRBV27,CASGYLGGNTIYF,TGTGCCAGCGGGTATTTGGGCGGAAACACCATATATTTT
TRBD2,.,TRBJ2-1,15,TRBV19,CASTGGTSGNNEQFF,TGTGCCAGTACTGGAGGGACTAGCGGGAACAATGAGCAGTTCTTC
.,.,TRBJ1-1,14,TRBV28,CASRGNRVDTEAFF,TGTGCCAGCAGAGGGAACAGGGTGGACACTGAAGCTTTCTTT
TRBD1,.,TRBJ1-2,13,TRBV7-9,CASSFDRGVGYTF,TGTGCCAGCAGCTTCGACAGGGGAGTCGGCTACACCTTC
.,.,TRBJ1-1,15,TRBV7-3,CASSLEGGSGTEAFF,TGTGCCAGCAGCTTAGAAGGAGGGTCCGGCACTGAAGCTTTCTTT